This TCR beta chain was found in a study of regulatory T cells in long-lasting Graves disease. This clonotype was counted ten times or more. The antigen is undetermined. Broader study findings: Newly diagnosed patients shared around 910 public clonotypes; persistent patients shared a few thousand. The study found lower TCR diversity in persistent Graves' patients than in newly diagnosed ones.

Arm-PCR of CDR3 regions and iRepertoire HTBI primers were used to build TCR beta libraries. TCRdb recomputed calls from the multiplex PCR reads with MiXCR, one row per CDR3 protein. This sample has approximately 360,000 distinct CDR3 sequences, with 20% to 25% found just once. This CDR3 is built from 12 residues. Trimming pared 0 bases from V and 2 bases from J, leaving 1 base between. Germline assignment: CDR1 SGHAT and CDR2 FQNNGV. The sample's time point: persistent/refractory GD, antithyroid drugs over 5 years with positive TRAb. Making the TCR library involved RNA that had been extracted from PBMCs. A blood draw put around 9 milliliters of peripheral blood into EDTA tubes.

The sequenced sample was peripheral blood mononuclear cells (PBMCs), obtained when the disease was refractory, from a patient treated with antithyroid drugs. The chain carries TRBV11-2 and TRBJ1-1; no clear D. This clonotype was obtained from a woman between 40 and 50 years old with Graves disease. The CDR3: CASSLDNTEAFF. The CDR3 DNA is TGTGCCAGCAGCTTAGACAACACTGAAGCTTTCTTT.